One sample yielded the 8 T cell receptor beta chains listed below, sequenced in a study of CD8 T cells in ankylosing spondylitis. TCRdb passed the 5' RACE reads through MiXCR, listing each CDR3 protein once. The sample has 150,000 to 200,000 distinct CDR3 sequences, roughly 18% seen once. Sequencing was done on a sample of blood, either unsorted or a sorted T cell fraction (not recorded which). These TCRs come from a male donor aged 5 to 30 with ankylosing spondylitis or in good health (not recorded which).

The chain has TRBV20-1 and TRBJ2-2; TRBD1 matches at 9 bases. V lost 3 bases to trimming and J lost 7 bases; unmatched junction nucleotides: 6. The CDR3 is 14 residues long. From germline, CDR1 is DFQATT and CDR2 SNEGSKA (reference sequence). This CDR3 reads CSASHRGQGGELFF. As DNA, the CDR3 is TGCAGTGCTAGTCACAGGGGGCAGGGCGGGGAGCTGTTTTTT.

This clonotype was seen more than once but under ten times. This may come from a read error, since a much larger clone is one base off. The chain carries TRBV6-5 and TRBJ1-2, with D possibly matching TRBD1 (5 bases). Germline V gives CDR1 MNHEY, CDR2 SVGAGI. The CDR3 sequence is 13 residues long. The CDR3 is CASSRAQGRGYPF. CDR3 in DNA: TGTGCCAGCAGCCGGGCCCAGGGAAGGGGCTACCCCTTC.

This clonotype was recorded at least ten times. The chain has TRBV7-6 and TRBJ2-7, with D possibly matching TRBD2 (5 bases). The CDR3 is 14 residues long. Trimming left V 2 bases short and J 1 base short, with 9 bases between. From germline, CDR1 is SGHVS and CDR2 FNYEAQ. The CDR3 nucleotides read TGTGCCAGCAGCTTAAATGCGGGTTCCTACGAGCAGTACTTC. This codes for CASSLNAGSYEQYF.

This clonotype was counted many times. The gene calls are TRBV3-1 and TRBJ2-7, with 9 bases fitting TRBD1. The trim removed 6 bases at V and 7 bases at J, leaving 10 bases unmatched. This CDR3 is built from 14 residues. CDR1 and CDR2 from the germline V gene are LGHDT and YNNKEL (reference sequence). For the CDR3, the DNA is TGTGCCAGCAGTTATGGACAGGGGACGGGGGAGCAGTACGTC. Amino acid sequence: CASSYGQGTGEQYV.

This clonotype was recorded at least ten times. The CDR3 DNA reads as TGCAGTGCTAGGCGCAATCGAGACCATGGCTACACCTTC. Encoded protein: CSARRNRDHGYTF. The rearrangement links TRBV20-1 to TRBJ1-2; no clear D gene. This CDR3 is built from 13 residues. Per germline, CDR1 DFQATT and CDR2 SNEGSKA (reference sequence). V was shortened by 3 bases and J by 6 bases, with 14 bases between the two germline ends.

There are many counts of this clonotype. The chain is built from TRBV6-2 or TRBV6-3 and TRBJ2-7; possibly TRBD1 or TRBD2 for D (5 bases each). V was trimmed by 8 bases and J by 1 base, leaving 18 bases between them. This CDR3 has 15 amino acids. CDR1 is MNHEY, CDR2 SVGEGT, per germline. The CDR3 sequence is CASGGIDTSSYEQYF. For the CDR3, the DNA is TGTGCCAGCGGGGGAATCGACACGTCTTCCTACGAGCAGTACTTC.

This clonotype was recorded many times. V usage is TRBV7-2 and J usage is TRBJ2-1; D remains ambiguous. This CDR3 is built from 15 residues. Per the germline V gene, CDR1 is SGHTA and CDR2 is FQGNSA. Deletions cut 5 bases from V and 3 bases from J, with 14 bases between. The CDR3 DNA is TGTGCCAGCAGCCCCACCAGGCTGCTCTACAATGAGCAGTTCTTC. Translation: CASSPTRLLYNEQFF.

The CDR3 coding sequence is TGTGCCAGCAGCGACCGGGACAGCACAGATACGCAGTATTTT. Translated: CASSDRDSTDTQYF. V is TRBV13 and J is TRBJ2-3, with D perhaps TRBD1 or TRBD2 (5 bases each). V was cut by 5 bases and J by 0 bases, with 9 bases left in between. CDR3 size: 14 residues. Germline V gene lookup returns CDR1 PRHDT and CDR2 FYEKMQ (reference sequence).